The 8 T cell receptor beta chains reported below all come from one sample, sequenced in a study of T cell responses to AZD1222 COVID-19 vaccine. Generated by immunoSEQ multiplex PCR, the TCRdb table keeps only in-frame clones and is missing some. The table includes fewer than 130,000 clones, around 92% detected once. This sample comprised peripheral blood, obtained on day 0 of AZD1222 vaccination. These TCRs come from an adult in good health.

This clone was picked up one time. This rearrangement joins TRBV5-1 to TRBJ2-5; 7 bases fit TRBD1. The germline V gene encodes CDR1 SGHRS and CDR2 YFSETQ. The J segment lost 5 bases and the V segment lost 4 bases, leaving 11 bases of the junction unmatched. The CDR3 is 15 amino acids. CDR3 residues: CASSVSRDRRETQYF. The CDR3 bases are TGCGCCAGCAGCGTATCAAGGGACAGAAGGGAGACCCAGTACTTC.

This clone was found once. The chain links TRBV10-2 to TRBJ1-1, with D possibly matching TRBD1 (6 bases). Trimming removed 7 bases from V and 0 bases from J, with 12 bases in between. The CDR3 has 14 amino acids. Germline V CDR1 and CDR2: WSHSY, SAAADI. For the CDR3, the DNA is TGCGCCAGCAAGGACAGCCTAATGAACACTGAAGCTTTCTTT. Translating gives CASKDSLMNTEAFF.

J is TRBJ1-3 and V is TRBV15; D gene unclear. V was clipped by 0 bases and J by 2 bases, with 8 bases between them. The CDR3 is 15 residues long. From germline, CDR1 is LNHNV and CDR2 YYDKDF (reference sequence). This CDR3 reads CATSREWGTGNTIYF. The CDR3 bases are TGTGCCACCAGCAGAGAGTGGGGAACTGGAAACACCATATATTTT. The full variable domain, completed using reference TRBV15 and TRBJ1-3, is DAMVIQNPRYQVTQFGKPVTLSCSQTLNHNVMYWYQQKSSQAPKLLFHYYDKDFNNEADTPDNFQSRRPNTSFCFLDIRSPGLGDTAMYLCATSREWGTGNTIYFGEGSWLTVV.

V gene TRBV19 combines with J gene TRBJ1-2, with D possibly matching TRBD1 (5 bases). This CDR3 region has 13 residues. V was trimmed by 5 bases and J by 5 bases, leaving 12 bases between them. Germline CDR1 LNHDA, CDR2 SQIVND (reference sequence). The CDR3 coding sequence is TGTGCCAGTAGTGCGGGGGATGGGTATGGCTACACCTTC. Amino acid sequence: CASSAGDGYGYTF.

The J gene is TRBJ2-7, the V gene TRBV27, with a weak D call TRBD2 (6 bases). This CDR3 spans 13 amino acids. Between the trimmed V and J ends, which lost 3 bases and 7 bases, there was a span of 13 bases. Looked up from germline, CDR1 is MNHEY and CDR2 is SMNVEV (reference sequence). In DNA form, the CDR3 reads TGTGCCAGCAGTTTCGCCAGGGCGGGAGAGCAGTACTTC. Translation gives CASSFARAGEQYF.

The chain couples TRBV9 to TRBJ2-1; the D is unclear. Germline CDR1 and CDR2: SGDLS and YYNGEE. V was clipped by 6 bases and J by 7 bases, with 11 bases between them. CDR3 length equals 12 residues. The CDR3 protein is CASTPDGNEQFF. The DNA of the CDR3 is TGTGCCAGCACACCAGATGGGAATGAGCAGTTCTTC.

The genes are TRBV5-5 and TRBJ2-2; 8 bases align to TRBD1. This CDR3 has 16 amino acids. V gave up 0 bases and J gave up 6 bases; unmatched junction bases: 7. Looked up from germline, CDR1 is SGHKS and CDR2 is YYEKEE (reference sequence). The chain's CDR3 is CASSLGWQGAPGELFF. The CDR3 nucleotides read TGTGCCAGCAGCTTGGGCTGGCAGGGGGCACCCGGGGAGCTGTTTTTT.

The chain employs TRBV10-2 and TRBJ1-6; 8 bases line up with TRBD1. After removal of 5 bases from V and 10 bases from J, the junction contained 13 bases not matched to a gene. CDR1 and CDR2 from the germline V gene are WSHSY and SAAADI. This CDR3 has 16 amino acids. This CDR3 is CASSNSGTGAVSPLHF. The CDR3, as DNA: TGCGCCAGCAGTAACTCCGGGACAGGAGCGGTCTCACCCCTCCACTTT.